The clone carrying this T cell receptor beta chain has a handful of counts. Its antigen is still unknown. Compared with germline, one end of the junction differs, possibly owing to a read error. This sample is part of a study of human T cells and chemical hapten exposure. Study at large: Sensitization used 2% DPC on roughly 2 cm by roughly 2 cm upper inner arm skin.

As to time point: patch test 2, 6 weeks after DPC sensitization. This sample's treatment: therapeutic diphenylcyclopropenone sensitization with weekly scalp DPC. Each patch test followed a blood draw. A single record per CDR3 protein comes from TCRdb applying MiXCR to the RACE reads. The sample contains roughly 40,000 distinct CDR3 sequences, more than 8.5% of which appear only once. The CDR3 is 12 amino acids. CDR1 is SGDLS and CDR2 is YYNGEE in the germline V gene. Study results and caveats: The number of TCRs above 1 in 1000 frequency did not change after DPC sensitization.

This material consisted of whole blood, taken in connection with sensitization to the hapten diphenylcyclopropenone (DPC). The V and J genes are TRBV9 and TRBJ2-3; 9 bases match TRBD2. This TCR was recovered from a woman aged 40 to 50 with alopecia areata. Some clones in this sample may be carry-over from other donors' samples. This chain's CDR3 is CASGTSIDTQYF. For the CDR3, the DNA is TGTGCCAGCGGGACTAGCATAGATACGCAGTATTTT.